This is a list of T cell receptor beta chains from one sample in a study of blood T cell repertoires in COVID-19. Using immunoSEQ multiplex PCR, the repertoire was profiled, and TCRdb retains in-frame clones only, with some absent. The sample lists tens of thousands of clones, about 85% occurring once. Sequenced material: peripheral blood. Receptors were obtained from a man aged 65 to 79 with acute or convalescent COVID-19. CDR3s include the opening cysteine and the closing phenylalanine or tryptophan. D genes are given only for firm matches. Clone size is given for some rows only: seen once, a few or many times, or a class if the clone is expanded.

NA	NA	TRBV14	TRBJ2-5	TGTGCCAGCAGCCAGAGGGTTTGGGAGACCCAGTACTTC	CASSQRVWETQYF
NA	NA	TRBV19	TRBJ1-4	TGTGCCAGTAGTACATACTACGGAGATGAAAAACTGTTTTTT	CASSTYYGDEKLFF
TRBD1	NA	TRBV9	TRBJ2-7	TGTGCCAGCAGCGTAGGTCCCGGGACAGGGGGCTACGAGCAGTACTTC	CASSVGPGTGGYEQYF
TRBD1	NA	TRBV5-4	TRBJ2-1	TGTGCCAGCAGCGCCCGACAGGGGTTAGATGAGCAGTTCTTC	CASSARQGLDEQFF
NA	NA	TRBV14	TRBJ1-2	TGTGCCAGCAGCCGAAATGCTAACCAGGGGCTCTATGGCTACACCTTC	CASSRNANQGLYGYTF
TRBD1	NA	TRBV5-1	TRBJ1-6	TGCGCCAGCAGCATGGGTTCCCCGACAGGGGTTAATTCACCCCTCCACTTT	CASSMGSPTGVNSPLHF
TRBD1	NA	TRBV7-9	TRBJ1-2	TGTGCCAGCAGCTTACAGGGGGATGGCTACACCTTC	CASSLQGDGYTF
TRBD1	once	TRBV5-1	TRBJ2-1	TGCGCCAGCCACCTCGTGGGACAGGGCCAAAGCTCCTACAATGAGCAGTTCTTC	CASHLVGQGQSSYNEQFF
NA	NA	TRBV5-4	TRBJ2-5	TGTGCCAGCAGCCCGACGAGGAGCGGTCAAGAGACCCAGTACTTC	CASSPTRSGQETQYF
TRBD1	NA	TRBV18	TRBJ2-5	TGTGCCAGCTCAGCGACCGGGACAGTCCAAGAGACCCAGTACTTC	CASSATGTVQETQYF
TRBD2	NA	TRBV19	TRBJ2-7	TGTGCCAGTAGTATACGGGGGGTCTACGAGCAGTACTTC	CASSIRGVYEQYF
TRBD2	NA	TRBV20-1	TRBJ2-1	TGCAGTGCTAGTCGACTAGCGGGGGGTAACAATGAGCAGTTCTTC	CSASRLAGGNNEQFF
NA	NA	TRBV2	TRBJ1-1	TGTGCCAGCAGGAGGGAGGCGGAAGCTTTCTTT	CASRREAEAFF
NA	once	TRBV7-9	TRBJ1-2	TGTGCCAGCAGCTTGGTAGGGGACTATGGCTACACCTTC	CASSLVGDYGYTF
NA	medium-sized	TRBV21-1	TRBJ1-4	TGTGCCAGCAGCAAAGGAGGGGGCTGGGTTAGTGATGAAAAACTGTTTTTT	CASSKGGGWVSDEKLFF
NA	NA	TRBV19	TRBJ2-7	TGTGCCAGTAGTATTTCTGACACCACCTACGAGCAGTACTTC	CASSISDTTYEQYF
TRBD2	once	TRBV3-1/TRBV3-2	TRBJ2-7	TGTGCCAGCAGCCAAGACTCCTTTTGGGCTAGCGGGGGACACCGGGAGCAGTACTTC	CASSQDSFWASGGHREQYF
NA	NA	TRBV10-2	TRBJ2-1	TGCGCCAGTCAGGCGACAGCCTACAATGAGCAGTTCTTC	CASQATAYNEQFF
TRBD2	NA	TRBV27	TRBJ2-5	TGTGCCAGCAGTTTAGACCCAGCGGGGGCAGTAGAGACCCAGTACTTC	CASSLDPAGAVETQYF
NA	NA	TRBV19	TRBJ1-2	TGTGCCAGTAGTTCGGGATATAACTATGGCTACACCTTC	CASSSGYNYGYTF
TRBD2	few	TRBV6-5	TRBJ2-2	TGTGCCAGCAGTCCCCAGCGGGGGGTCACCGGGGAGCTGTTTTTT	CASSPQRGVTGELFF
TRBD2	NA	TRBV27	TRBJ2-7	TGTGCCAGCAGTTATCTAGCGGGGGGATACGAGCAGTACTTC	CASSYLAGGYEQYF
TRBD2	few	TRBV19	TRBJ2-3	TGTGCCAGTAGTAGCGGGGGGTCGGATACGCAGTATTTT	CASSSGGSDTQYF
TRBD1	NA	TRBV14	TRBJ2-7	TGTGCCAGCAGTCCTCGACAGGGGTTCTACGAGCAGTACTTC	CASSPRQGFYEQYF
NA	NA	TRBV28	TRBJ1-1	TGTGCCAGCACACAGTACACTGAAGCTTTCTTT	CASTQYTEAFF
NA	NA	TRBV5-1	TRBJ1-1	TGCGCCAGCAGCTCGGTAACGAACACTGAAGCTTTCTTT	CASSSVTNTEAFF
TRBD1	NA	TRBV12-3/TRBV12-4	TRBJ2-7	TGTGCCAGCACCAGGGGGTCCCACGAGCAGTACTTC	CASTRGSHEQYF
TRBD1	NA	TRBV5-4	TRBJ2-7	TGTGCCAGCAGTCCGGACAGGGGTAGCTACGAGCAGTACTTC	CASSPDRGSYEQYF
TRBD1	NA	TRBV2	TRBJ1-1	TGTGCCAGCAGCGAACGGACAGGGAGCACTGAAGCTTTCTTT	CASSERTGSTEAFF
TRBD1	NA	TRBV27	TRBJ2-7	TGTGCCAGCAGTTTAAGGGCCAGGGGGCTTTCCTACGAGCAGTACTTC	CASSLRARGLSYEQYF
TRBD2	NA	TRBV24-1	TRBJ2-1	TGTGCCACCAGTGATTTAACTGTACGGGGGGAGGGGTATGAGCAGTTCTTC	CATSDLTVRGEGYEQFF
NA	few	TRBV7-6	TRBJ2-1	TGTGCCAGCAGCTTAGATTCAGGGACCTACAATGAGCAGTTCTTC	CASSLDSGTYNEQFF
NA	NA	TRBV24-1	TRBJ2-2	TGTGCCACCAGTGATCCGACGGCGGGCACCGGGGAGCTGTTTTTT	CATSDPTAGTGELFF
TRBD2	NA	TRBV7-9	TRBJ2-1	TGTGCCAGCAGCCCCCAGAGGAGCGGGGGCCCTTCCTACAATGAGCAGTTCTTC	CASSPQRSGGPSYNEQFF
TRBD1	NA	TRBV6-5	TRBJ1-1	TGTGCCACCTCACAGGGGTGGGCTGAAGCTTTCTTT	CATSQGWAEAFF
TRBD1	once	TRBV9	TRBJ2-7	TGTGCCAGCAGCGTAGGGACAGGGTTTGGCCTCGAGCAGTACTTC	CASSVGTGFGLEQYF
NA	NA	TRBV3-1/TRBV3-2	TRBJ1-5	TGTGCCAGCAGCCAAGATGGGCAGGGCGGTCAGCCCCAGCATTTT	CASSQDGQGGQPQHF
TRBD1	NA	TRBV5-4	TRBJ1-4	TGTGCCAGCAGCAGAACAGGGGGCGGGGTGCTTTTGGACGAAAAACTGTTTTTT	CASSRTGGGVLLDEKLFF
NA	NA	TRBV4-2	TRBJ2-7	TGTGCCAGCAGCCAAGAGATCGCCGGAATCGGGGAGCAGTACTTC	CASSQEIAGIGEQYF
NA	NA	TRBV5-1	TRBJ1-1	TGCGCCAGCAGCTCCGGGTCCGGGATTGGCACTGAAGCTTTCTTT	CASSSGSGIGTEAFF
NA	NA	TRBV20-1	TRBJ2-1	TGCAGTGCTAGTGATCCATCCAGGCACAATGAGCAGTTCTTC	CSASDPSRHNEQFF
TRBD1	many	TRBV5-1	TRBJ2-1	TGCGCCAGCAGCTTGGCCCAAACAGGGGATGAGCAGTTCTTC	CASSLAQTGDEQFF
TRBD1	NA	TRBV6-5	TRBJ1-5	TGTGCCAGCACCGCAGGACAGGGAAGCAATCAGCCCCAGCATTTT	CASTAGQGSNQPQHF
TRBD2	NA	TRBV7-8	TRBJ2-1	TGTGCCAGCAGCTTAGTCGGGGGGGCACACAATGAGCAGTTCTTC	CASSLVGGAHNEQFF
NA	NA	TRBV4-1	TRBJ1-1	TGCGCCAGCAGCCAAGATACCGGCAGGTATGCTTTCTTT	CASSQDTGRYAFF
TRBD2	NA	TRBV27	TRBJ2-1	TGTGCCAGCAGTTTATGGGGGGGGACTAGCGGTCCCAATGAGCAGTTCTTC	CASSLWGGTSGPNEQFF
TRBD1	NA	TRBV4-1	TRBJ1-4	TGCGCCAGCAGCCACGGGGACAGGGATAATGAAAAACTGTTTTTT	CASSHGDRDNEKLFF
NA	NA	TRBV7-9	TRBJ2-3	TGTGCCAGCAGCTTAGCGCACGGCGGTCCGGGGGTTGCGCAGTATTTT	CASSLAHGGPGVAQYF
TRBD1	NA	TRBV6-1	TRBJ2-6	TGTGCCAGCAGTGACGGAGGGACAGGGTCCTCTGGGGCCAACGTCCTGACTTTC	CASSDGGTGSSGANVLTF
NA	NA	TRBV6-5	TRBJ2-1	TGTGCCAGCGCGGGCGCCAATGAGCAGTTCTTC	CASAGANEQFF
NA	NA	TRBV2	TRBJ2-1	TGTGCCAGCAGTTACGACTGGGATGAGCAGTTCTTC	CASSYDWDEQFF
TRBD1	NA	TRBV7-2	TRBJ1-2	TGTGCCAGCAGATCCCCCGGGACAGACTATGGCTACACCTTC	CASRSPGTDYGYTF
TRBD1	NA	TRBV23-1	TRBJ1-3	TGCGCCAGCAGTCTTCCGACAGGGGGCTTGAGAGGAAACACCATATATTTT	CASSLPTGGLRGNTIYF
NA	NA	TRBV2	TRBJ1-5	TGTGCCAGCAGTGGGGACATTCTTAATCAGCCCCAGCATTTT	CASSGDILNQPQHF